The 19 T cell receptor beta chains given below trace back to one sample, sequenced in a study of technical replicates of blood from several donors. Using immunoSEQ multiplex PCR, the repertoire was profiled, and TCRdb retains in-frame clones only, with some absent. The sample lists 75,000 to 100,000 clones, just under 95% seen once, with 0.25% to 0.35% in the top ten. The material sequenced was T cells isolated from PBMCs. The receptor source for this set is a human donor in good health.

This clone was recorded only once. V is TRBV2 and J is TRBJ1-6, with a tentative D call TRBD1 (5 bases). Trimming removed 6 bases from V and 7 bases from J, with 10 bases in between. This CDR3 has 13 amino acids. Looked up from germline, CDR1 is SNHLY and CDR2 is FYNNEI. The chain's CDR3 is CASRWTNNSPLHF. The CDR3 coding sequence is TGTGCCAGCAGGTGGACAAACAATTCACCCCTCCACTTT.

The chain links TRBV2 to TRBJ2-6, with D perhaps matching TRBD1 (5 bases). The CDR3 sequence is 16 residues long. Trimming left V 4 bases short and J 4 bases short, with 14 bases between. Looked up from germline, CDR1 is SNHLY and CDR2 is FYNNEI. CDR3 coding DNA: TGTGCCAGCAGTGGCACCAGGGTGGCCGGGGCCAACGTCCTGACTTTC. This sequence encodes CASSGTRVAGANVLTF. The entire variable domain, with the rest obtained from reference TRBV2 and TRBJ2-6, is as follows: EPEVTQTPSHQVTQMGQEVILRCVPISNHLYFYWYRQILGQKVEFLVSFYNNEISEKSEIFDDQFSVERPDGSNFTLKIRSTKLEDSAMYFCASSGTRVAGANVLTFGAGSRLTVL.

CDR3 nucleotides: TGTGCCAGCAGGCCGGGACAGCCAACTAATGAAAAACTGTTTTTT. It specifies CASRPGQPTNEKLFF. This chain uses TRBV6-5 with TRBJ1-4, with TRBD1 matching 7 bases. Germline V gene data show CDR1 as MNHEY and CDR2 as SVGAGI. The CDR3 length is 15 residues. V was clipped by 6 bases and J by 0 bases; unmatched bases: 4.

This chain connects TRBV4-2 to TRBJ2-7; the D is unclear. V was clipped by 0 bases and J by 4 bases, with 4 bases between them. The CDR3 extends over 12 amino acids. In germline, CDR1 is LGHNA, CDR2 YNFKEQ. As DNA, the CDR3 is TGTGCCAGCAGCCAAGACGGGTACGAGCAGTACTTC. The encoded protein is CASSQDGYEQYF.

The gene calls are TRBV7-8 and TRBJ2-7; 7 bases map to TRBD1. J was trimmed by 3 bases and V by 11 bases; bases with no gene match: 7. The CDR3 consists of 12 residues. Germline V gene lookup returns CDR1 SGHVS and CDR2 FQNEAQ. The CDR3 DNA is TGTGCCGTCCAGGGACAGCTCTACGAGCAGTACTTC. This gives the protein CAVQGQLYEQYF. Supplemented by reference TRBV7-8 and TRBJ2-7, the full variable domain reads GAGVSQSPRYKVAKRGQDVALRCDPISGHVSLFWYQQALGQGPEFLTYFQNEAQLDKSGLPSDRFFAERPEGSVSTLKIQRTQQEDSAVYLCAVQGQLYEQYFGPGTRLTVT.

The chain employs TRBV5-4 and TRBJ1-1; no definite D call. Germline assignment: CDR1 SGHNT and CDR2 YYREEE (reference sequence). CDR3 length equals 13 residues. V gave up 5 bases and J gave up 2 bases, with 10 bases separating them. The CDR3, as DNA: TGTGCCAGCAGTTCGGGGATAAACACTGAAGCTTTCTTT. Protein product: CASSSGINTEAFF.

The chain employs TRBV19 and TRBJ1-2; the match to TRBD1 covers 9 bases. The CDR3 is made up of 16 amino acids. Germline values: CDR1 LNHDA, CDR2 SQIVND (reference sequence). Trimming took 4 bases from V and 1 from J; bases not matched to a gene: 7. CDR3 loop: CASSTGTGLYNYGYTF. As DNA, the CDR3 is TGTGCCAGTAGTACCGGGACAGGGCTATATAACTATGGCTACACCTTC.

The chain links TRBV19 to TRBJ2-3; 9 bases agree with TRBD2. V lost 10 bases to trimming and J lost 2 bases; unmatched junction nucleotides: 4. Germline CDR1 is LNHDA and CDR2 is SQIVND (reference sequence). CDR3 length equals 13 residues. The CDR3 is CATRLAVTDTQYF. As DNA, the CDR3 is TGTGCCACTAGACTAGCGGTCACAGATACGCAGTATTTT.

The sample holds one count of this clone. J is TRBJ1-1 and V is TRBV7-8, with 7 bases fitting TRBD1. The ends lost 1 base at V and 4 bases at J; junction bases unmatched: 3. The germline V gene encodes CDR1 SGHVS and CDR2 FQNEAQ. This CDR3 has 14 amino acids. The CDR3 DNA is TGTGCCAGCAGCTTAGGACAGGGTAGCACTGAAGCTTTCTTT. It yields the protein CASSLGQGSTEAFF.

The chain employs TRBV7-8 and TRBJ2-5; D is possibly TRBD1 (6 bases). Germline values: CDR1 SGHVS, CDR2 FQNEAQ. V dropped 5 bases and J dropped 4 bases, with 11 bases sitting between them. The CDR3 has 13 amino acids. In DNA, the CDR3 is TGTGCCAGCAGCCACAGGGTCCTAGAGACCCAGTACTTC. Translation: CASSHRVLETQYF.

In its sample, this clone was seen once. The V and J genes are TRBV11-1 and TRBJ2-7, with D perhaps matching TRBD1 (6 bases). CDR3 size: 13 residues. The V and J ends lost 3 bases and 2 bases respectively, with 8 bases between them. The V gene's germline CDR1 is SGHAT and CDR2 FQDESV (reference sequence). The CDR3 sequence is CASSFGTTYEQYF. DNA of the CDR3: TGTGCCAGCAGCTTTGGGACAACCTACGAGCAGTACTTC.

The rearrangement links TRBV6-1 to TRBJ1-4, with TRBD1 matching 7 bases. The germline CDR1 and CDR2 sequences are MNHNS and SASEGT. After removal of 8 bases from V and 7 bases from J, the junction contained 7 bases not matched to a gene. The CDR3 runs 13 residues. CDR3 loop: CASLGTEPEKLFF. In DNA form, the CDR3 reads TGTGCCAGCCTCGGGACAGAGCCTGAAAAACTGTTTTTT.

The genes are TRBV7-6 and TRBJ1-5; 10 nucleotides agree with TRBD1. Germline CDR1 SGHVS, CDR2 FNYEAQ. The CDR3 covers 15 residues. With V trimmed by 4 bases and J by 5 bases, 5 bases remained unmatched. CDR3 loop: CASSSGTGVHQPQHF. The CDR3 DNA sequence: TGTGCCAGCAGCTCGGGGACAGGGGTTCATCAGCCCCAGCATTTT.

The CDR3 spells CASSYTSGSRIEQFF. Written as DNA, the CDR3 is TGCGCCAGCAGCTATACTAGCGGGAGTAGGATTGAGCAGTTCTTC. This chain connects TRBV5-1 to TRBJ2-1, with 11 nucleotides matching TRBD2. The CDR3 is made up of 15 amino acids. V lost 3 bases and J lost 9; bases outside the gene matches: 8. The germline gives CDR1 SGHRS, CDR2 YFSETQ.

The chain combines TRBV4-2 with TRBJ2-1, with 14 nucleotides matching TRBD2. This CDR3 region has 19 residues. Germline V lookup: CDR1 LGHNA, CDR2 YNFKEQ. V gave up 3 bases and J gave up 0 bases; unmatched junction bases: 7. The CDR3 DNA is TGTGCCAGCAGCCACCCCGGGACTAGCGGGAGCCCCTCCTACAATGAGCAGTTCTTC. It translates to CASSHPGTSGSPSYNEQFF.

The chain combines TRBV11-2 with TRBJ2-2; the D gene is possibly TRBD1 (5 bases). Trimming removed 1 base at V and 3 bases at J, with 21 bases between. The germline gives CDR1 SGHAT, CDR2 FQNNGV. The CDR3 has 19 amino acids. Here the CDR3 reads CASSLVPLGQETDTGELFF. CDR3 in DNA: TGTGCCAGCAGCTTAGTCCCCCTCGGGCAGGAGACAGACACCGGGGAGCTGTTTTTT.

The gene calls are TRBV14 and TRBJ2-7; 9 bases fit TRBD1. The CDR3 is 14 amino acids. Germline trimming cut 2 bases from V and 7 bases from J; bases unmatched to any gene: 6. Germline V gene data show CDR1 as SGHDN and CDR2 as FVKESK. CDR3 residues: CASSQIQGAGEQYF. The CDR3, as DNA: TGTGCCAGCAGCCAAATACAGGGGGCTGGAGAGCAGTACTTC.

This clone occurred a few times. The chain carries TRBV6-7 and TRBJ1-5, with 7 bases that match TRBD1. TRBV6-7 is recorded as an ORF, its role being uncertain. The V gene end was trimmed by 6 bases and the J gene end by 5 bases; junction bases not matched to a gene: 4. This CDR3 is built from 13 residues. This CDR3 is CASSRQGHQPQHF. The CDR3 DNA reads TGTGCCAGCAGCAGACAGGGCCATCAGCCCCAGCATTTT.

The chain recombines TRBV30 with TRBJ1-5; 9 nucleotides align to TRBD1. V lost 4 bases and J lost 0; bases outside the gene matches: 4. The CDR3 has 15 amino acids. Germline V gene lookup returns CDR1 GTSNPN and CDR2 SVGIG (reference sequence). The CDR3 loop reads CAWITGGSSNQPQHF. CDR3 DNA: TGTGCCTGGATTACAGGGGGCAGTAGCAATCAGCCCCAGCATTTT.